This T cell receptor beta chain is drawn from a study of blood T cell repertoires in COVID-19. Study information: There were acute and convalescent COVID-19 samples, and they came from the United States, Italy and Spain. Sample material is recorded as cDNA or gDNA derived from T cells, B-cell-depleted T cells, or PBMCs.

This clone was observed a handful of times. Those enrolled in Seattle joined during active infection and were followed longitudinally afterward. V shed 6 bases and J shed 5 bases, with 18 bases lying between them. The CDR3 spans 14 residues. Original processing notes: Amplification of reference gene primers provided the estimated nucleated cell counts. Assay: immunoSEQ multiplex PCR; the TCRdb copy retains only in-frame clones and omits some. V and J calls and clone size are those listed in that table; D and trimming were worked out from the DNA. The sample shows 55,000 or so clones, 80% of them seen only once.

The V call is TRBV5-7, the J call TRBJ2-7; D is possibly TRBD1 (6 bases). TRBV5-7 is an open reading frame, and its role is uncertain. The sample taken for sequencing was peripheral blood. The receptor was isolated from a man in his thirties or forties with COVID-19, enrolled during active disease. The CDR3 is CASTPGQTTHEQYF. The DNA for the CDR3 is TGTGCCAGCACTCCGGGACAAACAACCCACGAGCAGTACTTC.